The 22 T cell receptor beta chains listed next were all sequenced from one sample in a study of spatial heterogeneity in lung cancer. TCRdb processed the 5' RACE reads anew with MiXCR; each CDR3 protein has one entry. This table holds 40,000 to 45,000 distinct CDR3 sequences, around 7.1% found once. The time point here: sample taken at primary tumor resection. No cell sorting; template was whole RNA from tumor, lung tissue or PBMC. This specimen was PBMCs, taken at surgery. These receptor sequences come from a female donor with early-stage non-small cell lung cancer.

This clonotype has a count of ten or more. The J gene is TRBJ1-1, the V gene TRBV20-1; D unclear. The CDR3 totals 14 residues. Trimming took 0 bases from V and 7 from J, leaving 15 bases between them. The V gene's germline CDR1 is DFQATT and CDR2 SNEGSKA (reference sequence). CDR3 nucleotide sequence: TGCAGTGCTAGAGAGGGCGGTCGCCCGATTGAAGCTTTCTTT. The encoded protein is CSAREGGRPIEAFF.

There are a few counts of this clonotype. This chain connects TRBV5-1 to TRBJ2-7, with D maybe TRBD2 (5 bases). V dropped 4 bases and J dropped 0 bases, with 8 bases sitting between them. Germline V gene data show CDR1 as SGHRS and CDR2 as YFSETQ. This CDR3 region has 13 residues. The CDR3 region is CASSQGSSYEQYF. DNA of the CDR3: TGCGCCAGCAGCCAAGGGAGCTCCTACGAGCAGTACTTC.

This clonotype was detected many times. V usage is TRBV4-3 and J usage is TRBJ2-6; D is perhaps TRBD2 (5 bases). The CDR3 contains 17 residues. V was cut by 4 bases and J by 0 bases, with 13 bases left in between. Germline CDR1 is LGHNA and CDR2 is YSLEER. The CDR3, as DNA: TGCGCCAGCAGCCCCTCGAGGGCTAGCTCTGGGGCCAACGTCCTGACTTTC. It codes for CASSPSRASSGANVLTF.

This clonotype has only a few counts. The V gene is TRBV10-3, the J gene TRBJ2-3; 8 bases line up with TRBD2. The CDR3 is 14 amino acids. V lost 6 bases and J lost 2; bases outside the gene matches: 4. Germline V CDR1 and CDR2: ENHRY, SYGVKD. The CDR3 loop reads CAISRGGDTDTQYF. Here the CDR3 DNA reads TGTGCCATCAGCCGGGGGGGAGACACAGATACGCAGTATTTT.

This clonotype was observed a handful of times. The chain combines TRBV27 with TRBJ1-4; 8 bases agree with TRBD1. The CDR3 spans 14 residues. V shed 9 bases and J 7 bases; nucleotides not matched to a gene: 10. Germline lookup yields CDR1 MNHEY and CDR2 SMNVEV (reference sequence). CDR3 sequence: CARSSGTGGEKLFF. The CDR3 coding sequence is TGTGCCAGGTCCTCCGGGACAGGCGGTGAAAAACTGTTTTTT.

This clonotype was detected ten times or more. The chain employs TRBV12-3 or TRBV12-4 and TRBJ2-2; 9 bases fit TRBD2. This CDR3 is 14 amino acids long. J lost 7 bases, V lost 7 bases, and 7 bases had no gene match. The CDR3: CASTPRLAVGELFF. The CDR3 DNA sequence: TGTGCCAGCACCCCGCGACTAGCGGTCGGGGAGCTGTTTTTT.

This clonotype was picked up many times. The V and J genes are TRBV20-1 and TRBJ2-3; 9 positions match TRBD1. Germline assignment: CDR1 DFQATT and CDR2 SNEGSKA (reference sequence). The CDR3 is 13 amino acids. Trimming removed 7 bases from V and 6 bases from J; junction bases left unmatched: 8. CDR3 nucleotide sequence: TGCAGTGTCAGGGGGACAGGGTGGGATACGCAGTATTTT. Its translation is CSVRGTGWDTQYF.

This clonotype showed up many times. This chain connects TRBV12-3 or TRBV12-4 to TRBJ2-3, with D uncertain. The CDR3 runs to 11 residues. Trimming pared 1 base from V and 8 bases from J, leaving 4 bases between. The CDR3, as DNA: TGTGCCAGCAGTTTAGAGGCTACGCAGTATTTT. This translates into CASSLEATQYF.

At least ten counts were recorded for this clonotype. The V call is TRBV7-2, the J call TRBJ2-2; no firm D call. Germline V gives CDR1 SGHTA, CDR2 FQGNSA. V was clipped by 4 bases and J by 5 bases, with 5 bases between them. This CDR3 has 12 amino acids. The DNA for the CDR3 is TGTGCCAGCAGCTCTTATACCGGGGAGCTGTTTTTT. Amino acid sequence: CASSSYTGELFF. The whole variable domain, remainder taken from reference TRBV7-2 and TRBJ2-2, is GAGVSQSPSNKVTEKGKDVELRCDPISGHTALYWYRQSLGQGLEFLIYFQGNSAPDKSGLPSDRFSAERTGGSVSTLTIQRTQQEDSAVYLCASSSYTGELFFGEGSRLTVL.

This clonotype was detected ten times or more. The chain combines TRBV20-1 with TRBJ1-2, with D perhaps matching TRBD1 (5 bases). The CDR3 is made up of 13 amino acids. Trimming pared 6 bases from V and 6 bases from J, leaving 17 bases between. Germline values: CDR1 DFQATT, CDR2 SNEGSKA (reference sequence). The CDR3 DNA follows: TGCAGTGCCGGGGACGCAGTCGGGGATGGCTACACCTTC. Residues: CSAGDAVGDGYTF.

The chain employs TRBV6-5 and TRBJ1-2; no reliable D call. Germline V CDR1 and CDR2: MNHEY, SVGAGI. The CDR3 contains 13 residues. Deletions cut 5 bases from V and 11 bases from J, with 18 bases between. The CDR3 spells CASSQPTDPSYTF. CDR3 bases: TGTGCCAGCAGTCAACCCACTGACCCTTCTTACACCTTC.

This clonotype has at least ten counts. The V and J genes are TRBV2 and TRBJ2-1; D may be TRBD1 (5 bases). This CDR3 contains 13 residues. The V and J ends lost 6 bases and 6 bases respectively, with 12 bases between them. Germline values: CDR1 SNHLY, CDR2 FYNNEI. The CDR3 sequence: CASRGRVINEQFF. The CDR3, as DNA: TGTGCCAGCAGGGGCAGGGTTATCAATGAGCAGTTCTTC.

The gene calls are TRBV12-5 and TRBJ2-2; TRBD1 agrees at 7 bases. The CDR3 runs to 15 residues. In germline, CDR1 is LGHNT, CDR2 FRNRAP. The junction had 4 bases not matched to a gene; V was cut back by 4 bases and J by 2 bases. CDR3 amino acids: CASGSGQSNTGELFF. The CDR3 region has the DNA TGTGCTAGTGGTTCGGGACAGAGTAACACCGGGGAGCTGTTTTTT.

This clonotype was observed a handful of times. This chain connects TRBV7-2 to TRBJ2-1; 10 bases match TRBD1. CDR3 length: 12 amino acids. Unmatched junction bases numbered 0, after V lost 5 bases and J lost 8 bases. Per the germline V gene, CDR1 is SGHTA and CDR2 is FQGNSA. The CDR3 DNA sequence: TGTGCCAGCAGCGGGACAGGGGATGAGCAGTTCTTC. It specifies CASSGTGDEQFF.

This clonotype was counted once. The chain has TRBV15 and TRBJ2-4; weak D call: TRBD2 (6 bases). CDR1 and CDR2 (germline): LNHNV, YYDKDF (reference sequence). The CDR3 runs 16 residues. Trimming cost V 6 bases and J 0 bases, with 15 bases left between them. The DNA of the CDR3 is TGTGCCACCAGTTGGCTCCGGGGACTAGCCAAAAACATTCAGTACTTC. It translates to CATSWLRGLAKNIQYF.

The chain has TRBV6-6 and TRBJ2-5; no definite D call. Trimming took 0 bases from V and 2 from J, leaving 4 bases between them. CDR3 size: 13 residues. Germline lookup yields CDR1 MNHNY and CDR2 SVGAGI (reference sequence). The CDR3 bases are TGTGCCAGCAGTTACTCCAGGCAAGAGACCCAGTACTTC. It codes for CASSYSRQETQYF.

This clonotype came up many times. J is TRBJ2-2 and V is TRBV6-5; 8 bases are a match to TRBD1. In germline, CDR1 is MNHEY, CDR2 SVGAGI. CDR3 length: 16 amino acids. The J segment lost 8 bases and the V segment lost 0 bases, leaving 8 bases of the junction unmatched. The CDR3 loop reads CASSYSWTGSPGELFF. CDR3 nucleotides: TGTGCCAGCAGTTACTCATGGACAGGGTCACCGGGGGAGCTGTTTTTT.

This clonotype was counted a few times. V and J are TRBV7-2 and TRBJ2-1, with D perhaps matching TRBD2 (7 bases). Germline V gene lookup returns CDR1 SGHTA and CDR2 FQGNSA. The CDR3 has 17 residues. Trimming removed 5 bases from V and 2 bases from J, with 19 bases in between. CDR3 residues: CASSPQSGGRAYNEQFF. The CDR3 DNA reads as TGTGCCAGCAGCCCCCAATCGGGGGGCAGAGCCTACAATGAGCAGTTCTTC.

This clonotype was counted at least ten times. This rearrangement joins TRBV29-1 to TRBJ2-5; 7 bases match TRBD2. After removal of 6 bases from V and 0 bases from J, the junction contained 7 bases not matched to a gene. CDR1 and CDR2 from the germline V gene are SQVTM and ANQGSEA. CDR3 length equals 14 residues. CDR3 DNA sequence: TGCAGCGTGGACGGGACTAACGACCAAGAGACCCAGTACTTC. As protein: CSVDGTNDQETQYF.

The V call is TRBV27, the J call TRBJ1-1; D possibly corresponds to TRBD1 (6 bases). The CDR3 is 14 amino acids. Germline V CDR1 and CDR2: MNHEY, SMNVEV (reference sequence). The V gene lost 6 bases and the J gene lost 0 bases, with 11 bases spanning the gap. For the CDR3, the DNA is TGTGCCAGCAGCCCGAAGGGGGTGAACACTGAAGCTTTCTTT. Translating it yields CASSPKGVNTEAFF.

V usage is TRBV7-2 and J usage is TRBJ2-1; TRBD2 is a possible D gene (5 bases). Trimming took 2 bases from V and 4 from J, leaving 12 bases between them. The germline CDR1 and CDR2 sequences are SGHTA and FQGNSA. The CDR3 loop spans 15 amino acids. CDR3 DNA sequence: TGTGCCAGCAGCTTATACGGAGGTGGGTACAATGAGCAGTTCTTC. This sequence encodes CASSLYGGGYNEQFF.

This clonotype was detected ten times or more. This chain uses TRBV29-1 with TRBJ2-5, with a weak D call TRBD2 (6 bases). Germline V gene lookup returns CDR1 SQVTM and CDR2 ANQGSEA. The CDR3 contains 16 residues. V was pared by 2 bases and J by 7 bases, with 23 bases between. The CDR3 DNA sequence: TGCAGCGTTGAACTTAACAGGCCCTCTCCCGGGGGGACCCAGTACTTC. Protein sequence: CSVELNRPSPGGTQYF.